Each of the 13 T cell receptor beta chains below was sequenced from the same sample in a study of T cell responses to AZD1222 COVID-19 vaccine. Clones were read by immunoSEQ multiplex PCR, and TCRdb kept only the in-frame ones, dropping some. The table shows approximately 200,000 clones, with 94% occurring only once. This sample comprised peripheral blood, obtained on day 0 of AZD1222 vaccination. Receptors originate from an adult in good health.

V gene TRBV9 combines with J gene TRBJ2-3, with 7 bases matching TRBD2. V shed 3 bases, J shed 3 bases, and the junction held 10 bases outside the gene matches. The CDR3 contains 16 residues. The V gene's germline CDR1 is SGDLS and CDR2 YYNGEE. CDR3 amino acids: CASSARGSASTDTQYF. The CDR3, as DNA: TGTGCCAGCAGCGCCCGCGGGAGTGCATCGACAGATACGCAGTATTTT.

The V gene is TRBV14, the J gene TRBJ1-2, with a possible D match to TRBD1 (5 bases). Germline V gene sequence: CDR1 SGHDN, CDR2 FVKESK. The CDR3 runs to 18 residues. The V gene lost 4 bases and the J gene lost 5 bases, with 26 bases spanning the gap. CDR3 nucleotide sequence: TGTGCCAGCAGCCCATTATCCCGGGACCCTCCGTCCTTATATGGCTACACCTTC. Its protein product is CASSPLSRDPPSLYGYTF.

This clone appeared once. The CDR3 bases are TGCAGCGTTGCTTACAACCGGGAGACCCAGTACTTC. Encoded protein: CSVAYNRETQYF. The rearrangement uses TRBV29-1 and TRBJ2-5; the D is unclear. The CDR3 covers 12 residues. Looked up from germline, CDR1 is SQVTM and CDR2 is ANQGSEA. V gave up 4 bases and J gave up 5 bases, with 11 bases separating them. Full variable domain (outside the CDR3, taken from reference TRBV29-1 and TRBJ2-5): SAVISQKPSRDICQRGTSLTIQCQVDSQVTMMFWYRQQPGQSLTLIATANQGSEATYESGFVIDKFPISRPNLTFSTLTVSNMSPEDSSIYLCSVAYNRETQYFGPGTRLLVL.

As DNA, the CDR3 is TGTGCCAGCAGTCCTCGGGGGGGAATGAACACTGAAGCTTTCTTT. Translation gives CASSPRGGMNTEAFF. The V call is TRBV27, the J call TRBJ1-1, with TRBD1 as a possible D gene (5 bases). Per the germline V gene, CDR1 is MNHEY and CDR2 is SMNVEV (reference sequence). The CDR3 runs 15 residues. The V end lost 5 bases, the J end lost 0 bases, and 13 bases lay between the germline ends.

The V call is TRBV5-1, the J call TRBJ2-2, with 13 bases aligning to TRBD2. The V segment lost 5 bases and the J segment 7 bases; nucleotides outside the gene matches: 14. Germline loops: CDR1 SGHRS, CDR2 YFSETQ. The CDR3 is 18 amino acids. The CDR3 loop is CASSHSTSGRAPSGELFF. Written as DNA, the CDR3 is TGCGCCAGCAGTCACTCCACTAGCGGGAGGGCCCCGAGCGGGGAGCTGTTTTTT.

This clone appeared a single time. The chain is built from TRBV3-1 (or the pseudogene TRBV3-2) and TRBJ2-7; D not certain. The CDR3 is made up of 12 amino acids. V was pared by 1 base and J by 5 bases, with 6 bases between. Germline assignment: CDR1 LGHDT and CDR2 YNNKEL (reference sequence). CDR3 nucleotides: TGTGCCAGCAGCCAAGTAGAGGACGAGCAGTACTTC. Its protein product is CASSQVEDEQYF.

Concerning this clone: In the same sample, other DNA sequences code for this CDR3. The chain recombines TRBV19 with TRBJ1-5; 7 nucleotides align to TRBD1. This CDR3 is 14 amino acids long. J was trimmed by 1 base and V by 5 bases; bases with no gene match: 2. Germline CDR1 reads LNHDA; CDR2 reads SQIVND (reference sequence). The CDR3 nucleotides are TGTGCCAGTAGTCTAGGGGGCAGCAATCAGCCCCAGCATTTT. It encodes CASSLGGSNQPQHF.

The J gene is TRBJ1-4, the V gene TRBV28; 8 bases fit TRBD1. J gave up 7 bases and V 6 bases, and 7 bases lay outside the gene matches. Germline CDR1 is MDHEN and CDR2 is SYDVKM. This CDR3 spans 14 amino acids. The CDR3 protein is CASRTGVPREKLFF. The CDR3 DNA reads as TGTGCCAGCAGGACAGGGGTGCCACGTGAAAAACTGTTTTTT.

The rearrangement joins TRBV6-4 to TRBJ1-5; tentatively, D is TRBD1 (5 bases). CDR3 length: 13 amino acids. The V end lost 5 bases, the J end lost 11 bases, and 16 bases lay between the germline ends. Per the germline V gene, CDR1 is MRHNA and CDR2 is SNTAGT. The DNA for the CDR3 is TGTGCCAGCAGTCAGGGTCAAGGGAGAGCCCAGCATTTT. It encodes CASSQGQGRAQHF.

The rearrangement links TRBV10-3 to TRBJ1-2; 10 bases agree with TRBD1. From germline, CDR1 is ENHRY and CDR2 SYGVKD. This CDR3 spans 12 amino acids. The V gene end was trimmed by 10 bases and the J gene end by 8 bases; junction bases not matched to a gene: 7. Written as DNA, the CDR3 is TGTGCCACCGGGACAGGGGACTGGGGCTACACCTTC. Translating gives CATGTGDWGYTF.

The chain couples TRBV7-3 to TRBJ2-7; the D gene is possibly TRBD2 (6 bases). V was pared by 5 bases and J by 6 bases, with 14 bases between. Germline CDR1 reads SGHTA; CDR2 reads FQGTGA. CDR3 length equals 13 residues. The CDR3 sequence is CASSPVGGSEQYF. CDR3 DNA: TGTGCCAGCAGCCCCGTAGGAGGGTCCGAGCAGTACTTC.

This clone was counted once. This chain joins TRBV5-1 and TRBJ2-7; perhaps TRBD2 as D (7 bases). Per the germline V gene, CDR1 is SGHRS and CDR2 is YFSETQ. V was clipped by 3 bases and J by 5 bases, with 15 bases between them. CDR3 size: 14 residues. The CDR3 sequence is CASSSTAGADEQYF. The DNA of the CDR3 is TGCGCCAGCAGCTCGACCGCGGGGGCAGACGAGCAGTACTTC.

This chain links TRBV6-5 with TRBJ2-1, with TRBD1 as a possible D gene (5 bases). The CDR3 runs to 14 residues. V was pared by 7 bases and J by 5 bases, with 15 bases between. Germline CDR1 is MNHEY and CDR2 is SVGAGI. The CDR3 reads CASTSRVTDNEQFF. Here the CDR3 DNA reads TGTGCCAGCACTTCCAGGGTGACGGACAATGAGCAGTTCTTC.